This TCR beta chain is from a study of T cell responses to AZD1222 COVID-19 vaccine. The germline V gene has CDR1 SGHTA and CDR2 FQGTGA. The V end was cut by 2 bases, the J end by 6 bases, with 9 bases between. The CDR3 loop spans 13 amino acids. Sequencing was performed with immunoSEQ multiplex PCR; in TCRdb, only in-frame clones are kept and a portion is missing. The data show more than 85,000 clones, with 86% seen just once and 5% held by the top ten. This sequence joins TRBV7-3 and TRBJ2-3; D unclear. The clonotype originates from an adult in good health. The source was peripheral blood, collected on day 0 of AZD1222 vaccination. In DNA form, the CDR3 reads TGTGCCAGCAGCTTAGAGGTCGCGGATACGCAGTATTTT. The encoded protein is CASSLEVADTQYF. Full variable domain (missing parts from reference TRBV7-3 and TRBJ2-3): GAGVSQTPSNKVTEKGKYVELRCDPISGHTALYWYRQSLGQGPEFLIYFQGTGAADDSGLPNDRFFAVRPEGSVSTLKIQRTERGDSAVYLCASSLEVADTQYFGPGTRLTVL.